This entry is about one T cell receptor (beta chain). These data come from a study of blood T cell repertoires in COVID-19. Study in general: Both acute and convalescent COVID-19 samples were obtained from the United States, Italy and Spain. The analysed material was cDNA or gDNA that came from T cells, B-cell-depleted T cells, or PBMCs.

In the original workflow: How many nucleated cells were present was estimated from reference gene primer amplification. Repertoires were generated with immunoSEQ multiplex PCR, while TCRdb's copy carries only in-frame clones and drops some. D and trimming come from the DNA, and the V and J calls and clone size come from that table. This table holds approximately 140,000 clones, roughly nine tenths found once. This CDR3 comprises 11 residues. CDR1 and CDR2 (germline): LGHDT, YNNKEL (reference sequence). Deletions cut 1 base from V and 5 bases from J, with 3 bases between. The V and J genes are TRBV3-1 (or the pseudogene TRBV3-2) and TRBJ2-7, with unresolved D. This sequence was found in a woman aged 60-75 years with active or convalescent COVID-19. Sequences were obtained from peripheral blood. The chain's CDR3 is CASSQVNEQYF. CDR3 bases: TGTGCCAGCAGCCAAGTCAACGAGCAGTACTTC.